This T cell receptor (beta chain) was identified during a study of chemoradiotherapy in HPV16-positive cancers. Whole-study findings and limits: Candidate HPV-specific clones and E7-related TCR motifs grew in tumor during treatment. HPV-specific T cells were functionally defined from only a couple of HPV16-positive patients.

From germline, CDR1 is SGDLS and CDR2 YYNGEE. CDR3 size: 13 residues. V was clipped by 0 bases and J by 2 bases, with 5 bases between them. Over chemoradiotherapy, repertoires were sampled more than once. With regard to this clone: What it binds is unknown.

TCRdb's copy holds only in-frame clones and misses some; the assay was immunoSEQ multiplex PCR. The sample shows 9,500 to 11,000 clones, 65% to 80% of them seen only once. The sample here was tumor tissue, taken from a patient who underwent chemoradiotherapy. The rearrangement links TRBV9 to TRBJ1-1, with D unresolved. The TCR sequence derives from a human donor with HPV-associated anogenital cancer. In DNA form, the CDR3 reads TGTGCCAGCAGCGTAGAGGGTAACACTGAAGCTTTCTTT. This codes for CASSVEGNTEAFF. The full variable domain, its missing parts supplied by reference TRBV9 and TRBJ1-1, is DSGVTQTPKHLITATGQRVTLRCSPRSGDLSVYWYQQSLDQGLQFLIQYYNGEERAKGNILERFSAQQFPDLHSELNLSSLELGDSALYFCASSVEGNTEAFFGQGTRLTVV.